The clone carrying this T cell receptor beta chain was counted a few times. The germline V and J ends were trimmed by 10 bases and 4 bases, with 14 bases remaining between them. This CDR3 contains 13 residues. Per germline, CDR1 MNHEY and CDR2 SVGAGI. This sample is part of a study of OX40 agonist ivuxolimab in advanced cancers. Study-level information: Patients received the agonistic anti-OX40 (CD134) antibody ivuxolimab. Prior checkpoint blockade (anti-PD-1, anti-PD-L1 or anti-CTLA-4) was permitted; 35% to 50% had it.

Assay: immunoSEQ multiplex PCR; the TCRdb copy retains only in-frame clones and omits some. Here the sample spans tens of thousands of clones, over 75% being singletons. The V gene is TRBV6-5, the J gene TRBJ1-3, with D tentatively TRBD1 (6 bases). This TCR was recovered from an adult with an advanced solid tumor such as melanoma, head and neck, liver or kidney cancer. The sample consisted of CD4+ or CD8+ T cells sorted from blood, taken in a trial of the OX40 agonist ivuxolimab. CDR3 protein: CANSQGRGNTIYF. For the CDR3, the DNA is TGTGCCAACTCACAGGGCCGGGGAAACACCATATATTTT.